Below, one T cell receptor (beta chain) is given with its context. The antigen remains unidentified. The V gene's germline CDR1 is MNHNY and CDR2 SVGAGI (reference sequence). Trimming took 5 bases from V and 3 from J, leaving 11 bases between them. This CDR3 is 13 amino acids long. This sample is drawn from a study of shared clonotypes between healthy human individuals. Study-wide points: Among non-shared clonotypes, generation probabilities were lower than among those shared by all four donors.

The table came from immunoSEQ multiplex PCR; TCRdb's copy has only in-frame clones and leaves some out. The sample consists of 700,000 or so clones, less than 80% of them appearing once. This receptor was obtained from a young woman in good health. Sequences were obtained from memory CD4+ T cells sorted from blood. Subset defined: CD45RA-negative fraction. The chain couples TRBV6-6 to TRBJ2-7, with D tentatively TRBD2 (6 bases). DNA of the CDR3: TGTGCCAGCAGTCGGGACTCCAACTACGAGCAGTACTTC. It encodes CASSRDSNYEQYF.